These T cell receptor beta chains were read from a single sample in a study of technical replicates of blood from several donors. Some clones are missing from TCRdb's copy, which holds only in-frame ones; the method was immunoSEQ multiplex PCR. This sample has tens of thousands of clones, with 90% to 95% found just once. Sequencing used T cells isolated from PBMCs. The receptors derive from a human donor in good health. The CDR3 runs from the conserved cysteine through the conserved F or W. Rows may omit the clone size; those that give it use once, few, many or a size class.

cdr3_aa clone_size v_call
CASSLDRGIGTEAFF NA TRBV5-1
CASSFPTAREAFF once TRBV11-2
CASSDPGQGDEKLFF NA TRBV6-4
CASSREQGYLAKNIQYF NA TRBV7-9
CAWSRGETQYF NA TRBV30
CASSQGLGATEAFF NA TRBV4-2
CASSSPGQGPRQYF NA TRBV5-6
CASSYGTAFFNEQFF NA TRBV6-5
CASSQTHGRGPEAFF NA TRBV4-2
CASSPPYRDREKNEQFF NA TRBV4-1
CATSRPGNSQETQYF NA TRBV15
CASSVAVGEIYEQYF NA TRBV9
CASSPGLDYEQYF NA TRBV27
CSVAGTGDSNQPQHF NA TRBV29-1
CASSRTGESYEQYF NA TRBV4-1
CASHPGRSDEQYF NA TRBV27
CASSTRTSGLQETQYF NA TRBV13
CASRPGTGDFYGYTF NA TRBV6-1
CASSLGQGTFYGYTF once TRBV6-5
CASSLVGGNNYGYTF NA TRBV7-2
CASSLTGGITEAFF NA TRBV5-1
CASSLGTAIGGYTF NA TRBV7-9
CASSPGAAYEQYF once TRBV28
CASTGQANYEQYF NA TRBV6-1
CASSTHSSHEQFF NA TRBV7-9